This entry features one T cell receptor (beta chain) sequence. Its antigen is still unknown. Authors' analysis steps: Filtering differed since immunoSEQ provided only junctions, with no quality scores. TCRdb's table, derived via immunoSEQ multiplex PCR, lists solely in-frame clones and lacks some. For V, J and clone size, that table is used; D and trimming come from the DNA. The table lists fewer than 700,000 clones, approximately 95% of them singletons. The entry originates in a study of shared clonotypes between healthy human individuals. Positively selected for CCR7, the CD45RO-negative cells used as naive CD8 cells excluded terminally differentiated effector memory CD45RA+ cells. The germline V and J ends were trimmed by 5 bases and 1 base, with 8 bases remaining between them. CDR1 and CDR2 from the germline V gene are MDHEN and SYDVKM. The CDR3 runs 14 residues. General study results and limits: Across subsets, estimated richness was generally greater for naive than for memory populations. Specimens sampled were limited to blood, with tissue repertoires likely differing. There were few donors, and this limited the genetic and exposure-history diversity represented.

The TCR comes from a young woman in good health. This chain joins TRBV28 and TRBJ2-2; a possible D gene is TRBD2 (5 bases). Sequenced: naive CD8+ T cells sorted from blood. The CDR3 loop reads CASSGGGNTGELFF. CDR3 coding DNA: TGTGCCAGCAGTGGCGGAGGGAACACCGGGGAGCTGTTTTTT.